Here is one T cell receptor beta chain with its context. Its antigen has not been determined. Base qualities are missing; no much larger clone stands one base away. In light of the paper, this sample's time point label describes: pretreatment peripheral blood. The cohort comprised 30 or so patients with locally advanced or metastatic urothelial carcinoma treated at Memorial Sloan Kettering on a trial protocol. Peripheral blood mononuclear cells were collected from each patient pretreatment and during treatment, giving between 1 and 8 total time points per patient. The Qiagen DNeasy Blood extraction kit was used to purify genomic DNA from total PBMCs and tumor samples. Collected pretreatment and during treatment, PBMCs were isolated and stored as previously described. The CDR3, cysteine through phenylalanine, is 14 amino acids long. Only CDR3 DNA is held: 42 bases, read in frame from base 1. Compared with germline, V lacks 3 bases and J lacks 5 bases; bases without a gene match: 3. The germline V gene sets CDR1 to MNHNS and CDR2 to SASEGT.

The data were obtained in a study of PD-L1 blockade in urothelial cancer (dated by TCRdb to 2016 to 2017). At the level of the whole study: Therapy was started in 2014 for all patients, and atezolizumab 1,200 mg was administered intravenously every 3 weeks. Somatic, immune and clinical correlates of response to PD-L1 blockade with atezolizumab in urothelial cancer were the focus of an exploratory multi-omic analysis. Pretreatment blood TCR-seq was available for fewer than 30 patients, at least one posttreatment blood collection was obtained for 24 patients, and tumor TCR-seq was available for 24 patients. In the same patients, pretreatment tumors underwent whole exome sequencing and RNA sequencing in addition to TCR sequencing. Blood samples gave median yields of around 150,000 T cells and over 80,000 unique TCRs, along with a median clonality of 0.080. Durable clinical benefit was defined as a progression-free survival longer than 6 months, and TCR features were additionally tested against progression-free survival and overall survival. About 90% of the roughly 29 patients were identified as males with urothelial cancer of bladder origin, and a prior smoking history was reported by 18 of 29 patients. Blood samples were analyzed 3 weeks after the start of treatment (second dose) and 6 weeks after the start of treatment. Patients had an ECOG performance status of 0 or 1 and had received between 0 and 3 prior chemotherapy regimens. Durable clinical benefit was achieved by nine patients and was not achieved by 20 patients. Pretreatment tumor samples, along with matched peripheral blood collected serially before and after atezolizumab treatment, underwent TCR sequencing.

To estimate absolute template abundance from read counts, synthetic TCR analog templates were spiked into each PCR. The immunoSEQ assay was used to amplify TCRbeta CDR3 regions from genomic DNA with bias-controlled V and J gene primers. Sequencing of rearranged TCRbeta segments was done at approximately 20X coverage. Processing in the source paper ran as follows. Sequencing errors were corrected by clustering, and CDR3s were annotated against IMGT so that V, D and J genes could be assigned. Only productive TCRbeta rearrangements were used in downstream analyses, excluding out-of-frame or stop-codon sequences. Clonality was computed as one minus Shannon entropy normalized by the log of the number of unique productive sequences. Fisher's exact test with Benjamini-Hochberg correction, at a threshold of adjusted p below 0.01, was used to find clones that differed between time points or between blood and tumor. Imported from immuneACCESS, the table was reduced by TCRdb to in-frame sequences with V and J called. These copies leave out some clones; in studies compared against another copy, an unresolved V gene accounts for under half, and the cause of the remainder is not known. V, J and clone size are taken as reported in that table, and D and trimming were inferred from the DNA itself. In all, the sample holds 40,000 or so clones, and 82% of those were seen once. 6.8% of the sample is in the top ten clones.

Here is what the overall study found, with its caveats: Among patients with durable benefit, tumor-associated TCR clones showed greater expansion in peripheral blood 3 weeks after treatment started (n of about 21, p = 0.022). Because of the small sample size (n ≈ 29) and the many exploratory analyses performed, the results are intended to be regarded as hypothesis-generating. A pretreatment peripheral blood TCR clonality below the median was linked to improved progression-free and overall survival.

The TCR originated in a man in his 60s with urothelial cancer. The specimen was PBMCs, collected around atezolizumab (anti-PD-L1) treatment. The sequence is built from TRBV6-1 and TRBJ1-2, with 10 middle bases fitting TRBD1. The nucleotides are TGTGCCAGCAGTGAGACAGGGGGCGGGTATGGCTACACCTTC. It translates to CASSETGGGYGYTF.